What follows describes a single T cell receptor beta chain. It has no known antigen specificity. No qualities accompany the bases; no much larger clone lies one base away. Amplification of TCR beta CDR3 regions was carried out from RNA transcripts. The first round of RT-PCR for the TCR CDR3 was performed with the HTBI primer set and the Qiagen OneStep RT-PCR kit. Libraries were constructed in a second round of multiplex PCR, after which size selection and purification were performed. The libraries were sequenced on an Illumina HiSeq2000 using paired-end 100 bp reads. Under the source paper's analysis protocol: SOAPnuke was used to process the raw data, with reads discarded if the reads contained adapters or uncalled bases, had a mean Phred below 15, or lacked an exact constant-primer or identifier match. High-quality paired reads were merged using COPE v1.2.5, and each unique nucleotide sequence was defined as a clonotype. MiTCR v1.1 was used to align clonotypes to the IMGT TRBV, TRBD and TRBJ reference segments. Only V-J combinations with frequency above 0.0001, covering 99% to 99.2% of repertoires, were analysed. A TCS score was defined as the ratio of F50 (clonal expansion) to E x V (chaos), with BLOSUM62-based TCRdist applied between CDR3 peptides within each V-J. Welch's t-statistics and random forest reduced just over 500 V-J features to roughly 13, which were used in a naive Bayes classifier (R e1071). TCRdb reprocessing: public reads trimmed at Q25 with fastp, clones called with MiXCR, in-frame beta chains kept. A single entry per CDR3 protein holds the most common genes and DNA from its merged rows. The V and J calls here are based on TCRdb, not the publication. The sample yields hundreds of thousands of distinct CDR3 sequences; 20% to 30% were counted once. Of the sample, approximately 30% falls within the top ten clones.

Based on the germline V gene, the CDR1 and CDR2 sequences are MNHEY and SVGEGT. The CDR3 covers 18 residues, taking in both the cysteine and the phenylalanine. The DNA shown is the 54-base CDR3, in frame from base 1. The junction shows trimming of 0 bases on V and 1 base on J, and the gene matches do not reach 7 bases of it. This entry comes from a study of T cells in Graves' hyperthyroidism and ophthalmopathy (dated by TCRdb to between 2019 and 2020). For the wider study: Peripheral blood was sampled at the time of initial diagnosis, prior to any treatment. A discovery cohort of roughly 100 patients, about 40 with Graves' ophthalmopathy and 57 with stable Graves' hyperthyroidism, was used to find distinguishing TCR V-J signatures. Prospective prediction of ophthalmopathy was tested in an independent validation cohort consisting of fewer than 20 hyperthyroidism patients and over 15 patients who later progressed to ophthalmopathy. The approximately 100 discovery patients were divided at random into training and test sets in a 7:3 ratio. In addition, the study compared T-cell repertoires in thyroid tissue and in blood from 6 or 7 Graves' hyperthyroidism patients. Once sampling was done, hyperthyroidism patients were given methimazole at a starting dose of 30 mg daily, whereas ophthalmopathy patients were given high-dose intravenous methylprednisolone. TCR Vbeta CDR3 sequencing of 140 or so peripheral blood samples (more than 40 ophthalmopathy, 75 to 80 hyperthyroidism and approximately 17 progressor patients) is reported in the paper. What the study reported, not specific to this receptor: A model built on a 13 V-J signature distinguished ophthalmopathy from stable hyperthyroidism, reaching 85% to 90% sensitivity and around 81% specificity in cross-validation and 80%/75% in testing. Most expanded thyroid clonotypes (frequency above 0.001) were also detected in blood, suggesting blood repertoires may reflect thyroid immune responses. In validation, progression to ophthalmopathy was predicted by the model with 55% to 71% sensitivity and about 72% specificity, a median of 6.5 months before onset. No statistical method was used to fix the sample size in advance, and group allocation was not hidden from the investigators.

Hyperthyroidism patients were newly diagnosed, had a disease duration of under 2 months, and were aged 18 to 65 years. Exclusion was applied to patients with uncontrolled infections, other autoimmune diseases, pregnancy or lactation. Clinical symptoms, serum thyroxine and TRAb, thyroid ultrasound, and orbital computed tomography formed the basis for the diagnoses. Blood from progressor patients was drawn when they were first diagnosed with hyperthyroidism, before any ophthalmopathy symptoms appeared. PBMCs were separated from roughly 9.6 ml of fresh peripheral blood using Ficoll-Paque density gradient centrifugation. Progressor patients were first diagnosed with Graves' hyperthyroidism and then developed ophthalmopathy during follow-up. Total RNA was extracted using Trizol reagent, and RNA quality was assessed on an Agilent 2100 Bioanalyzer.

The clonotype was recovered from a man aged 35 to 55 with Graves' hyperthyroidism that later progressed to Graves' ophthalmopathy. The specimen sequenced was blood. Here the chain combines TRBV6-2 or TRBV6-3 and TRBJ2-7; 12 bases in the junction line up with TRBD2. The CDR3 protein: CASSYSRLAGEKSYEQYF. The nucleotide sequence is TGTGCCAGCAGTTACTCGCGACTAGCGGGAGAAAAATCCTACGAGCAGTACTTC.